The source of this T cell receptor (beta chain) is a study of blood T cell repertoires in COVID-19. Study in general: Whether acute or convalescent, the COVID-19 samples came from the United States, Italy and Spain.

Per the original data handling: Reference gene primer amplification gave estimated nucleated cell counts. Profiling relied on immunoSEQ multiplex PCR, and the TCRdb table lists in-frame clones only, not all of them. V, J and clone size are taken as reported in that table, and D and trimming were inferred from the DNA itself. The table has roughly 200,000 clones, about 85% seen once. The CDR3 is made up of 15 amino acids. With 3 bases removed from V and 0 bases from J, the gap between germline ends came to 14 bases. The V gene's germline CDR1 is DFQATT and CDR2 SNEGSKA (reference sequence). Sequencing was performed on peripheral blood. The source of this sequence is a young woman who had recovered from COVID-19. This sequence joins TRBV20-1 and TRBJ1-1; D may be TRBD1 (6 bases). CDR3 coding DNA: TGCAGTGCTAGTCGCCTCCAGGGGCTGAACACTGAAGCTTTCTTT. Translated, it gives CSASRLQGLNTEAFF.